The present T cell receptor beta chain was sequenced within a study of T cell repertoires in cytomegalovirus infection (dated by TCRdb to about 2019). A note on the overall study: Because public TCR beta signatures pointed to carriage of CMV infection together with the matching HLA type, the HLA type of each donor mattered for the analysis.

Trimming leaves V shorter by 7 bases and J shorter by 0 bases, with the junction holding 6 bases beyond the gene matches. The CDR3 contains 15 residues, cysteine and phenylalanine counted. Only the CDR3 region is kept as DNA, spanning 45 bases read in frame from base 1. According to the germline V gene, CDR1 reads SNHLY and CDR2 reads FYNNEI. The full study reports these points: In the ex vivo response, HLA-C-restricted CMV-specific TCR beta clonotypes were dominant, and in two of eight donors the single most frequent clonotype came from this HLA-C-restricted group. In both this cohort and an independent roughly 350-donor cohort, the cumulative frequency of public TCR beta family members distinguished carriers of CMV infection plus the relevant HLA type.

Only one count was recorded for this clonotype. Its antigen is unknown. Per-base qualities were not stored, and no clone one base away is much larger. One read alone provides weak support. TCRdb names Illumina HiSeq 1500 as the instrument used. The public reads were run again by TCRdb, first through fastp at Q25 and then through MiXCR, and only productive beta chains were kept. A single entry per CDR3 protein holds the most common genes and DNA from its merged rows. The sample table records about 260,000 distinct CDR3 sequences; roughly an eighth of these occur just once. The biggest ten clones account for around 8.8% of the sample.

This TCR derives from a human donor in good health (CMV status not recorded). Some clones in this sample may be carry-over from other donors' samples. The rearranged segments are TRBV2 and TRBJ1-5, with 7 bases in between that match TRBD1. The sequenced material came from PBMCs. CDR3 region: CASNDRAPSNQPQHF. The sequenced DNA is TGTGCCAGCAATGACAGGGCCCCTAGCAATCAGCCCCAGCATTTT.